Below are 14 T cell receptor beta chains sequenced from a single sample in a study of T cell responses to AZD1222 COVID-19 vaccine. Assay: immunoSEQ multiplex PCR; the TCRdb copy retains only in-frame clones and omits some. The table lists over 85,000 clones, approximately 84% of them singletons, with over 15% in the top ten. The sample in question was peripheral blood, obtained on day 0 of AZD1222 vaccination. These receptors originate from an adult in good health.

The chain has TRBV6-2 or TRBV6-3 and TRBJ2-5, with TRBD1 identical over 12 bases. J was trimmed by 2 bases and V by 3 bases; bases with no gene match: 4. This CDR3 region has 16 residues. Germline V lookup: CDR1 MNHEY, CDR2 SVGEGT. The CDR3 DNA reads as TGTGCCAGCAGTTATGGGGACAGGGGGCATCAAGAGACCCAGTACTTC. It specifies CASSYGDRGHQETQYF.

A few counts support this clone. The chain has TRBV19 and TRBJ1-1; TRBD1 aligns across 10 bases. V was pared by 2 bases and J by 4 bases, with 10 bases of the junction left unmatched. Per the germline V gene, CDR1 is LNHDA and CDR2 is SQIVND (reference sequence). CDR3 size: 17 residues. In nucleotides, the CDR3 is TGTGCCAGTAGTATAAGCCACCGGGACAGGGGCGGCACTGAAGCTTTCTTT. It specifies CASSISHRDRGGTEAFF. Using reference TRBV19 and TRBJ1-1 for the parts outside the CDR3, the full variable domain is DGGITQSPKYLFRKEGQNVTLSCEQNLNHDAMYWYRQDPGQGLRLIYYSQIVNDFQKGDIAEGYSVSREKKESFPLTVTSAQKNPTAFYLCASSISHRDRGGTEAFFGQGTRLTVV.

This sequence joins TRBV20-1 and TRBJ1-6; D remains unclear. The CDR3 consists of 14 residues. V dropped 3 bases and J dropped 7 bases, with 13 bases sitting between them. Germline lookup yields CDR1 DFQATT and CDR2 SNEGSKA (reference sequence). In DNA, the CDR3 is TGCAGTGCTAGTATTTCGTCCTCCAATTCACCCCTCCACTTT. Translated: CSASISSSNSPLHF.

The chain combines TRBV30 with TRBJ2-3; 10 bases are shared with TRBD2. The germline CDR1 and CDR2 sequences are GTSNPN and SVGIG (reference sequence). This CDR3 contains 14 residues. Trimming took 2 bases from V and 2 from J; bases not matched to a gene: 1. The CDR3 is CAWSLAGDTDTQYF. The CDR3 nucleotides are TGTGCCTGGAGTCTAGCGGGGGACACAGATACGCAGTATTTT. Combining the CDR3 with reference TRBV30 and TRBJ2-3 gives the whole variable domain SQTIHQWPATLVQPVGSPLSLECTVEGTSNPNLYWYRQAAGRGLQLLFYSVGIGQISSEVPQNLSASRPQDRQFILSSKKLLLSDSGFYLCAWSLAGDTDTQYFGPGTRLTVL.

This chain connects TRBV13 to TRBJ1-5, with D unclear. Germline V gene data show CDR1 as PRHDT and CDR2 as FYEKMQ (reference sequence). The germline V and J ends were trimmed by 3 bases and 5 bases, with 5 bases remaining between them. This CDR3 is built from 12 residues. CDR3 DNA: TGTGCCAGCAGCTTCATGGATCAGCCCCAGCATTTT. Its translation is CASSFMDQPQHF.

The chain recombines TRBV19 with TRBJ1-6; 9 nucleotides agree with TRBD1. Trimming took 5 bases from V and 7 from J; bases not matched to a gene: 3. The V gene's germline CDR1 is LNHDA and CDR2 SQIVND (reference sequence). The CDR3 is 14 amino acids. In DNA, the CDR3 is TGTGCCAGTAGTTCGACAGGGGGGAATTCACCCCTCCACTTT. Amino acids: CASSSTGGNSPLHF.

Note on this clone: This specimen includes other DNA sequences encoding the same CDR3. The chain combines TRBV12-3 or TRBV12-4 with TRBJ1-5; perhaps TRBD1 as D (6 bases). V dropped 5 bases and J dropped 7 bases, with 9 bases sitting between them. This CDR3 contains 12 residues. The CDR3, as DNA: TGTGCCAGCAGTCTGAGGGGGCAGCCCCAGCATTTT. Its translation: CASSLRGQPQHF.

The DNA for the CDR3 is TGTGCCAGCAGTGGGCTAAAGGGGGCGGGTTACAATGAGCAGTTCTTC. It is translated as CASSGLKGAGYNEQFF. The chain uses TRBV2 and TRBJ2-1; the match to TRBD1 covers 7 bases. J lost 4 bases, V lost 4 bases, and 10 bases had no gene match. The CDR3 has 16 amino acids. Germline CDR1 and CDR2: SNHLY and FYNNEI.

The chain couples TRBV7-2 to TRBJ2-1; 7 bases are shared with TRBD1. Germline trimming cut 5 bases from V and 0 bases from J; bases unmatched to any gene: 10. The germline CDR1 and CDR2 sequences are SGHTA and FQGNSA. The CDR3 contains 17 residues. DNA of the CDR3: TGTGCCAGCAGCCCGCCGACAGGGTCAAGCTCCTACAATGAGCAGTTCTTC. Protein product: CASSPPTGSSSYNEQFF.

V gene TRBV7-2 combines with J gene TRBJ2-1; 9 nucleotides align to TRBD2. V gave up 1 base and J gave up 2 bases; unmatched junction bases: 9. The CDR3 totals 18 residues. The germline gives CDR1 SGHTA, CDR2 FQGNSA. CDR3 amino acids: CASSLVGGAGGTYNEQFF. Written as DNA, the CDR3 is TGTGCCAGCAGCTTAGTAGGTGGAGCGGGGGGTACCTACAATGAGCAGTTCTTC.

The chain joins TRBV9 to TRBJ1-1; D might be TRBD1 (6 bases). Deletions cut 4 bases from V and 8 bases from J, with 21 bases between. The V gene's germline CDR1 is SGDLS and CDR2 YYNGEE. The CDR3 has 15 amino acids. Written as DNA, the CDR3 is TGTGCCAGCAGCACCTCTTCAGGGGTCGCCCTAGAAGCTTTCTTT. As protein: CASSTSSGVALEAFF.

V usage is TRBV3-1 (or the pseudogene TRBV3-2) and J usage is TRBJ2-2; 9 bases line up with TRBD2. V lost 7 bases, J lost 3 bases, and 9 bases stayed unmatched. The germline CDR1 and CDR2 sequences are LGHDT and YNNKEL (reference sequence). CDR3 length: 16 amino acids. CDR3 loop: CASTPSSGRDTGELFF. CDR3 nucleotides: TGTGCCAGCACCCCCAGTAGCGGGAGAGACACCGGGGAGCTGTTTTTT.

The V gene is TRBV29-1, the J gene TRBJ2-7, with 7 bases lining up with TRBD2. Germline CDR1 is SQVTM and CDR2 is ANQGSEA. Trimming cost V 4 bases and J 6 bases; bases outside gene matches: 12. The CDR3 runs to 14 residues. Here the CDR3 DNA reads TGCAGCGTTGGGGAGGGAGGCGGCCTCAGCGAGCAGTACTTC. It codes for CSVGEGGGLSEQYF.

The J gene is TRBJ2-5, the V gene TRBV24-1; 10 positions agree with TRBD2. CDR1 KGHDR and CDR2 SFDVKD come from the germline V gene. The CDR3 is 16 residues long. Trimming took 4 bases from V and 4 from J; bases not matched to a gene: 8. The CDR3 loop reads CATSEGTSGGAETQYF. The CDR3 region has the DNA TGTGCCACCAGTGAGGGGACGAGCGGGGGGGCAGAGACCCAGTACTTC.